These 30 T cell receptor beta chains came from one sample sequenced in a study of relationships among human T cell subsets. CD4+CD25+ regulatory T cells came from anti-CD25 bead selection of positively selected CD4+ cells. The T cell receptor alpha and beta CDR3 regions were amplified from mRNA by semiquantitative ARM-PCR. In ARM-PCR, communal superprimers followed tagged nested gene-specific primers for exponential amplification. TCRdb processed the multiplex PCR reads anew with MiXCR; each CDR3 protein has one entry. Of roughly 15,000 distinct CDR3 sequences in the sample, about 55% are singletons; the top ten hold 2.1%. The sample was Tregs sorted from blood. The receptors here all came from a middle-aged man in good health.

In its sample, this clonotype was seen once. V and J are TRBV5-1 and TRBJ2-5, with D unclear. CDR1 SGHRS and CDR2 YFSETQ come from the germline V gene. CDR3 length: 17 residues. The V end was cut by 3 bases, the J end by 2 bases, with 20 bases between. The CDR3 DNA reads TGCGCCAGCAGCTCGATGGACCGGGCAGACATTCAAGAGACCCAGTACTTC. Its protein is CASSSMDRADIQETQYF. Full variable domain (outside the CDR3, taken from reference TRBV5-1 and TRBJ2-5): KAGVTQTPRYLIKTRGQQVTLSCSPISGHRSVSWYQQTPGQGLQFLFEYFSETQRNKGNFPGRFSGRQFSNSRSEMNVSTLELGDSALYLCASSSMDRADIQETQYFGPGTRLLVL.

This chain connects TRBV5-1 to TRBJ2-7; D perhaps matches TRBD1 (5 bases). Germline-derived CDR1 and CDR2 are SGHRS and YFSETQ. This CDR3 contains 12 residues. V was pared by 5 bases and J by 2 bases, with 8 bases between. The DNA of the CDR3 is TGCGCCAGCAGACAGGACGCCTACGAGCAGTACTTC. It yields the protein CASRQDAYEQYF.

The CDR3 sequence: CASSQDAQRGRRNIQYF. The CDR3 DNA is TGCGCCAGCAGCCAAGATGCCCAGCGGGGACGTCGAAACATTCAGTACTTC. This chain joins TRBV4-1 and TRBJ2-4, with TRBD2 matching 7 bases. This CDR3 region has 17 residues. Germline CDR1 reads MGHRA; CDR2 reads YSYEKL. The V segment lost 0 bases and the J segment 6 bases; nucleotides outside the gene matches: 11.

The chain carries TRBV7-8 and TRBJ2-3; 11 nucleotides align to TRBD2. This CDR3 spans 16 amino acids. V gave up 3 bases and J gave up 3 bases; unmatched junction bases: 5. Looked up from germline, CDR1 is SGHVS and CDR2 is FQNEAQ. This chain's CDR3 is CASSFVAGGPTDTQYF. In DNA form, the CDR3 reads TGTGCCAGCAGCTTCGTAGCGGGAGGGCCGACAGATACGCAGTATTTT.

The rearrangement links TRBV5-1 to TRBJ2-1; D is ambiguous. There are 16 residues in the CDR3. Trimming took 2 bases from V and 0 from J, leaving 12 bases between them. CDR1 and CDR2 from the germline V gene are SGHRS and YFSETQ. CDR3 sequence reads: CASSFEAPISYNEQFF. In DNA form, the CDR3 reads TGCGCCAGCAGCTTCGAGGCCCCGATCTCCTACAATGAGCAGTTCTTC.

The J gene is TRBJ2-3, the V gene TRBV12-3 or TRBV12-4; tentative D call: TRBD2 (6 bases). This CDR3 is built from 14 residues. V dropped 3 bases and J dropped 3 bases, with 10 bases sitting between them. CDR3 residues: CASSFQRATDTQYF. CDR3 sequence (DNA): TGTGCCAGCAGTTTTCAGCGGGCTACAGATACGCAGTATTTT.

V usage is TRBV11-2 and J usage is TRBJ1-2, with D possibly matching TRBD1 (6 bases). The ends were cut back, 4 bases at V and 8 bases at J, with 23 bases in the middle. The germline V gene has CDR1 SGHAT and CDR2 FQNNGV. This CDR3 comprises 16 residues. CDR3 coding DNA: TGTGCCAGCAGCTCACAGGGAAACCCCGCAGCGAAGGGCTACACCTTC. Its protein is CASSSQGNPAAKGYTF. Drawing the rest from reference TRBV11-2 and TRBJ1-2, the complete variable domain is EAGVAQSPRYKIIEKRQSVAFWCNPISGHATLYWYQQILGQGPKLLIQFQNNGVVDDSQLPKDRFSAERLKGVDSTLKIQPAKLEDSAVYLCASSSQGNPAAKGYTFGSGTRLTVV.

This chain links TRBV12-3 or TRBV12-4 with TRBJ2-5; a weak D match, TRBD2 (6 bases). Trimming pared 5 bases from V and 5 bases from J, leaving 12 bases between. The length of the CDR3 is 13 residues. The CDR3 nucleotides are TGTGCCAGCAGTAACGGGGAGGTCGAGACCCAGTACTTC. Its translation is CASSNGEVETQYF.

This clonotype was picked up a small number of times. The V call is TRBV29-1, the J call TRBJ2-5, with 8 bases lining up with TRBD1. J was trimmed by 7 bases and V by 7 bases; bases with no gene match: 20. The germline CDR1 and CDR2 sequences are SQVTM and ANQGSEA. The CDR3 length is 16 residues. CDR3 region: CSAPRGAGGAGVTQYF. In DNA, the CDR3 is TGCAGCGCGCCCCGGGGAGCAGGGGGCGCCGGGGTGACCCAGTACTTC.

The gene calls are TRBV19 and TRBJ1-6; D ambiguous. This CDR3 is built from 12 residues. Germline-derived CDR1 and CDR2 are LNHDA and SQIVND (reference sequence). With 10 bases removed from V and 7 bases from J, the gap between germline ends came to 11 bases. This chain's CDR3 is CATKSGNSPLHF. The CDR3 DNA follows: TGTGCCACCAAGTCCGGGAATTCACCCCTCCACTTT.

The rearrangement uses TRBV20-1 and TRBJ1-2, with D hard to call. CDR1 DFQATT and CDR2 SNEGSKA come from the germline V gene (reference sequence). Trimming removed 6 bases from V and 4 bases from J, with 21 bases in between. This CDR3 has 15 residues. This CDR3 is CSAGPPPKLIYGYTF. CDR3 DNA sequence: TGCAGTGCCGGGCCACCCCCGAAGTTGATCTATGGCTACACCTTC.

Notes on this clonotype: An end of the junction does not agree with germline; a read error may underlie this. The chain combines TRBV4-1 with TRBJ1-1, with a tentative D call TRBD1 (6 bases). The CDR3 consists of 14 residues. Germline V gene data show CDR1 as MGHRA and CDR2 as YSYEKL. The CDR3 sequence: CASGQILQGNEAFF. CDR3 sequence (DNA): TGCGCCAGCGGCCAAATTCTCCAGGGGAATGAAGCTTTCTTT.

Notes on this clonotype: Mismatch with germline at one junction end may stem from a read error. This chain connects TRBV10-2 to TRBJ2-1, with 12 positions matching TRBD2. This CDR3 has 19 residues. Germline V gives CDR1 WSHSY, CDR2 SAAADI. CDR3 sequence: CASRPTLRLAGVGYNERFF. The CDR3 nucleotides are TGCGCCAGCAGACCCACTCTCAGACTAGCGGGAGTCGGATACAATGAGCGGTTCTTC.

The chain uses TRBV25-1 and TRBJ2-4, with 7 bases matching TRBD2. This CDR3 comprises 16 residues. Germline V lookup: CDR1 MGHDK, CDR2 SYGVNS. V dropped 4 bases and J dropped 6; count of bases not matched to a gene: 12. CDR3 residues: CASSGSLQGGLNIQYF. The CDR3 coding sequence is TGTGCCAGCAGTGGGAGTCTTCAGGGAGGGCTAAACATTCAGTACTTC.

The V call is TRBV28, the J call TRBJ1-5; no reliable D call. The V gene's germline CDR1 is MDHEN and CDR2 SYDVKM. The ends were cut back, 1 base at V and 4 bases at J, with 14 bases in the middle. The CDR3 sequence is 16 residues long. The CDR3 nucleotides read TGTGCCAGCAGTTTATTAACAGCTTCCCCTAATCAGCCCCAGCATTTT. Its translation is CASSLLTASPNQPQHF. The variable domain in full, with the rest retrieved from reference TRBV28 and TRBJ1-5, is DVKVTQSSRYLVKRTGEKVFLECVQDMDHENMFWYRQDPGLGLRLIYFSYDVKMKEKGDIPEGYSVSREKKERFSLILESASTNQTSMYLCASSLLTASPNQPQHFGDGTRLSIL.

This clonotype has only a few counts. The chain has TRBV7-2 and TRBJ2-3; D might be TRBD2 (5 bases). V was shortened by 5 bases and J by 4 bases, with 13 bases between the two germline ends. The length of the CDR3 is 14 residues. Germline V lookup: CDR1 SGHTA, CDR2 FQGNSA. CDR3 bases: TGTGCCAGCAGCCCTAGCCCTACCCCAGATACGCAGTATTTT. Protein product: CASSPSPTPDTQYF.

This clonotype is medium-sized within its sample. The rearrangement joins TRBV11-2 to TRBJ2-1; weak D call: TRBD2 (6 bases). The V end lost 5 bases, the J end lost 1 base, and 18 bases lay between the germline ends. CDR1 SGHAT and CDR2 FQNNGV come from the germline V gene. This CDR3 has 17 amino acids. CDR3 sequence reads: CASSTHRASASYNEQFF. For the CDR3, the DNA is TGTGCCAGCAGCACTCACCGAGCTAGCGCATCCTACAATGAGCAGTTCTTC. Together with reference TRBV11-2 and TRBJ2-1, the CDR3 gives the full variable domain: EAGVAQSPRYKIIEKRQSVAFWCNPISGHATLYWYQQILGQGPKLLIQFQNNGVVDDSQLPKDRFSAERLKGVDSTLKIQPAKLEDSAVYLCASSTHRASASYNEQFFGPGTRLTVL.

This clonotype was seen just once. The V and J genes are TRBV30 and TRBJ1-5; no definite D call. Germline V lookup: CDR1 GTSNPN, CDR2 SVGIG (reference sequence). Trimming left V 1 base short and J 2 bases short, with 9 bases between. This CDR3 comprises 14 residues. CDR3 protein: CAWSDLGGNQPQHF. The CDR3 coding sequence is TGTGCCTGGAGTGACCTGGGAGGCAATCAGCCCCAGCATTTT.

The chain uses TRBV7-8 and TRBJ2-5; D gene uncertain. The germline V gene has CDR1 SGHVS and CDR2 FQNEAQ. V shed 2 bases and J shed 2 bases, with 3 bases lying between them. The CDR3 runs 12 residues. CDR3 coding DNA: TGTGCCAGCAGCTTAAAGCAAGAGACCCAGTACTTC. This translates into CASSLKQETQYF.

The chain couples TRBV28 to TRBJ2-7, with D perhaps TRBD2 (5 bases). The CDR3 sequence is 12 residues long. The V gene lost 5 bases and the J gene lost 4 bases, with 9 bases spanning the gap. CDR1 and CDR2 (germline): MDHEN, SYDVKM. CDR3 DNA sequence: TGTGCCAGCAGTCCCAGGACTTACGAGCAGTACTTC. Translation gives CASSPRTYEQYF.

The chain carries TRBV5-5 and TRBJ2-3; 9 bases align to TRBD1. Germline CDR1 and CDR2: SGHKS and YYEKEE (reference sequence). The CDR3 is 15 amino acids. Germline trimming cut 4 bases from V and 5 bases from J; bases unmatched to any gene: 8. This CDR3 is CASSRWRTGEDTQYF. In DNA form, the CDR3 reads TGTGCCAGCAGCAGGTGGAGGACAGGGGAAGATACGCAGTATTTT.

The chain is built from TRBV7-3 and TRBJ2-1; 9 bases line up with TRBD2. The trim removed 5 bases at V and 9 bases at J, leaving 5 bases unmatched. The CDR3 has 13 amino acids. Germline loops: CDR1 SGHTA, CDR2 FQGTGA. CDR3 bases: TGTGCCAGCAGCGACCAACTAGCGGGTGAGCAGTTCTTC. Encoded protein: CASSDQLAGEQFF.

The V gene is TRBV28, the J gene TRBJ1-2; maybe TRBD1 (6 bases). The CDR3 totals 15 residues. Germline CDR1 MDHEN, CDR2 SYDVKM. V was cut by 5 bases and J by 8 bases, with 21 bases left in between. CDR3: CASSTLLPGAPGYTF. The CDR3 nucleotides read TGTGCCAGCAGTACTCTCTTGCCAGGGGCGCCCGGCTACACCTTC.

V and J are TRBV11-2 and TRBJ2-7; 13 bases fit TRBD2. The CDR3 runs to 17 residues. With 1 base clipped from V and 2 bases from J, the junction kept 5 bases outside the gene matches. Germline CDR1 reads SGHAT; CDR2 reads FQNNGV. This CDR3 is CASSLAAGTSGAYEQYF. The CDR3 DNA follows: TGTGCCAGCAGCTTAGCCGCGGGGACTAGCGGGGCCTACGAGCAGTACTTC.

DNA of the CDR3: TGTGCCAGCAGTTTAGCGGCTAGCGGGAGCAATGAGCAGTTCTTC. This gives the protein CASSLAASGSNEQFF. This sequence joins TRBV28 and TRBJ2-1; 10 nucleotides agree with TRBD2. CDR1 and CDR2 from the germline V gene are MDHEN and SYDVKM. J gave up 6 bases and V 2 bases, and 4 bases lay outside the gene matches. This CDR3 has 15 amino acids.

The sample holds a few counts of this clonotype. CDR3 sequence (DNA): TGTGCCAGCAGCCTCGGACTAACCCAATTGACAGATACGCAGTATTTT. This gives the protein CASSLGLTQLTDTQYF. V is TRBV11-2 and J is TRBJ2-3, with a weak D call TRBD2 (6 bases). The CDR3 totals 16 residues. From germline, CDR1 is SGHAT and CDR2 FQNNGV. The germline V and J ends were trimmed by 5 bases and 3 bases, with 18 bases remaining between them.

This chain connects TRBV28 to TRBJ2-7, with D possibly TRBD1 on 6 matching bases. CDR3 length: 15 residues. The V end was cut by 7 bases, the J end by 6 bases, with 22 bases between. The germline V gene encodes CDR1 MDHEN and CDR2 SYDVKM. Here the CDR3 DNA reads TGTGCCAGCACCCGGATCCCCGCCGGGACAACCGAGCAGTACTTC. Residues: CASTRIPAGTTEQYF.

The rearrangement uses TRBV19 and TRBJ2-7, with 12 bases lining up with TRBD2. Germline V gene sequence: CDR1 LNHDA, CDR2 SQIVND (reference sequence). This CDR3 region has 15 residues. The ends lost 5 bases at V and 2 bases at J; junction bases unmatched: 4. As DNA, the CDR3 is TGTGCCAGTAGTCCAGGGACTAGCGGGCCCTACGAGCAGTACTTC. This translates into CASSPGTSGPYEQYF.

This clonotype was picked up a small number of times. The chain is built from TRBV20-1 and TRBJ1-6; no reliable D call. Germline CDR1 reads DFQATT; CDR2 reads SNEGSKA (reference sequence). The CDR3 loop spans 13 amino acids. V was clipped by 0 bases and J by 15 bases, with 15 bases between them. CDR3 amino acids: CSARDFNGPGLHF. For the CDR3, the DNA is TGCAGTGCTAGAGATTTTAACGGTCCTGGCCTCCACTTT.

The chain is built from TRBV21-1 and TRBJ2-4. TRBV21-1 is a pseudogene locus. The CDR3 has 16 amino acids. CDR3 DNA sequence: TGTGCCAGCAGCAAAGTAGGAGACCTAGCCAAAAACATTCAGTACTTC. It specifies CASSKVGDLAKNIQYF.